The source of this TCR beta chain is a study of T cells in Graves' hyperthyroidism and ophthalmopathy. General study results and limits: Ophthalmopathy was identified by the model a median about six months ahead of onset.

What was amplified from RNA transcripts were TCR beta CDR3 regions. First-round RT-PCR of the TCR CDR3 relied on the HTBI primer set. TCRdb recomputed calls from the multiplex PCR reads with MiXCR, one row per CDR3 protein. The sample yields 660,000 or so distinct CDR3 sequences, about 45% seen once. About this clonotype: Its antigen is still unknown.

The germline V and J ends were trimmed by 6 bases and 3 bases, with 21 bases remaining between them. The CDR3 has 16 residues. In germline, CDR1 is SGHRS, CDR2 YFSETQ. The receptor was derived from an adult man with Graves' disease, either hyperthyroidism or ophthalmopathy (not recorded which). V is TRBV5-1 and J is TRBJ1-2, with D perhaps matching TRBD1 (5 bases). Specimen: peripheral blood or thyroid tissue (not recorded which). The CDR3 sequence: CASTEPAWGIDYGYTF. For the CDR3, the DNA is TGCGCCAGCACCGAGCCTGCTTGGGGGATTGACTATGGCTACACCTTC.